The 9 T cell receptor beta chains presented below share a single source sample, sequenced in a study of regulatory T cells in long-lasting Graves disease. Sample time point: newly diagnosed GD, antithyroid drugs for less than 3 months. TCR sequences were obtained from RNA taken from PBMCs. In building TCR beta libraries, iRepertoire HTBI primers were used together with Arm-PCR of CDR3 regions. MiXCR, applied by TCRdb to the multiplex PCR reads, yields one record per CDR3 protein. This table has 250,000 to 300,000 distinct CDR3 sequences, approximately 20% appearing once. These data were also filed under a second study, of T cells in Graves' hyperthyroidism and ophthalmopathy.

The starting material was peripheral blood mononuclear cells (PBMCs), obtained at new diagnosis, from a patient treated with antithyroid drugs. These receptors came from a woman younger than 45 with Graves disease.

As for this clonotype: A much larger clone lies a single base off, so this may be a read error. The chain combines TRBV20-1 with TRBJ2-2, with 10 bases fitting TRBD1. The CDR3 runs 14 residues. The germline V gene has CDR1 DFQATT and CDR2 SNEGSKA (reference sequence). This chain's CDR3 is CSAPDRGRSGELLF. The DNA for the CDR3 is TGCAGTGCTCCAGACAGGGGGCGATCCGGGGAGCTGCTTTTT.

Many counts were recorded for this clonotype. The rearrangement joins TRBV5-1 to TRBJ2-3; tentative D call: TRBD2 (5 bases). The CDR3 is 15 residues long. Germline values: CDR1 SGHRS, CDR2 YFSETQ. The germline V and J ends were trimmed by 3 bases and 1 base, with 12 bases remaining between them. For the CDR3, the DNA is TGCGCCAGCAGCTCGCAGGACGGGGGCACAGATACGCAGTATTTT. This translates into CASSSQDGGTDTQYF.

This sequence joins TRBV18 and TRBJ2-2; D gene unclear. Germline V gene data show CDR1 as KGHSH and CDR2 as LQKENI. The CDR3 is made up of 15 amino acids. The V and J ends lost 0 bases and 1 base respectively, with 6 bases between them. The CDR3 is CASSPPIGNTGELFF. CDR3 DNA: TGTGCCAGCTCACCACCGATCGGGAACACCGGGGAGCTGTTTTTT. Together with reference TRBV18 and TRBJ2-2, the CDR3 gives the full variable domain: NAGVMQNPRHLVRRRGQEARLRCSPMKGHSHVYWYRQLPEEGLKFMVYLQKENIIDESGMPKERFSAEFPKEGPSILRIQQVVRGDSAAYFCASSPPIGNTGELFFGEGSRLTVL.

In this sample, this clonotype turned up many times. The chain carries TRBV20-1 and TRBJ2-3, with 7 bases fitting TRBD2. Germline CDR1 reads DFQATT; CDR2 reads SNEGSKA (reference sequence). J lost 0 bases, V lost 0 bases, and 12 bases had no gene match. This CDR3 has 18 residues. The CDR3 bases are TGCAGTGCTAGAGATAGGGCTTTCGCGGGGGAGAGCACAGATACGCAGTATTTT. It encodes CSARDRAFAGESTDTQYF.

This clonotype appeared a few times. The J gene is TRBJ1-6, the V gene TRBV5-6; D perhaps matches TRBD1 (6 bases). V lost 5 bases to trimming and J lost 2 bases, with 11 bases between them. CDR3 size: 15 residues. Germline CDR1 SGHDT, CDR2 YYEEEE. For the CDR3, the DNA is TGTGCCAGCAGTTATAGGACAGCCTATAATTCACCCCTCCACTTT. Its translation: CASSYRTAYNSPLHF.

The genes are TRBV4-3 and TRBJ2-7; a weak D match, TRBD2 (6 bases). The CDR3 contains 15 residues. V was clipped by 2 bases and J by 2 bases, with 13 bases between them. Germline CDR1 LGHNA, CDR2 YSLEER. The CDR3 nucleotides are TGCGCCAGCAGCCAATCCCCTAGCGCAGCCTACGAGCAGTACTTC. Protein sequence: CASSQSPSAAYEQYF.

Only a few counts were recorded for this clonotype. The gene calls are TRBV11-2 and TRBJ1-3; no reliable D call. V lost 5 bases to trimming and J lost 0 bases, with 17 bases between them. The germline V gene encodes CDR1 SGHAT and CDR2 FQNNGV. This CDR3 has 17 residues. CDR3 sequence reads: CASSPSGLKDSGNTIYF. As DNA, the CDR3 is TGTGCCAGCAGCCCAAGTGGGCTGAAAGACTCTGGAAACACCATATATTTT.

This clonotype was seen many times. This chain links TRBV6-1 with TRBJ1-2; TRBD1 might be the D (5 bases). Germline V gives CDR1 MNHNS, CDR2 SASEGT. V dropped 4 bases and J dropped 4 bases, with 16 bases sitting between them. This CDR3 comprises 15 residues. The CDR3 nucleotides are TGTGCCAGCAGTGCGGGACCCGGTCCGGGCTATGGCTACACCTTC. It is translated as CASSAGPGPGYGYTF.

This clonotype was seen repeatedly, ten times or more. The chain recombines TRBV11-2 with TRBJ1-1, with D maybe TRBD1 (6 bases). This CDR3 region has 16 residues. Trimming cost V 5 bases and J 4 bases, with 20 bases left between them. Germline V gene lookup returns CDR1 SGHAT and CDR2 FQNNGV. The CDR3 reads CASSPGPQGWGTEAFF. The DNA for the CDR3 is TGTGCCAGCAGCCCTGGGCCCCAGGGGTGGGGCACTGAAGCTTTCTTT.